The clone carrying this T cell receptor (beta chain) has a handful of counts. This specimen belongs to a study of blood T cell repertoires in COVID-19. Across the whole study: The United States, Italy and Spain provided the acute and convalescent COVID-19 samples. T cells, B-cell-depleted T cells, or PBMCs provided the cDNA or gDNA that served as material.

The ends were cut back, 4 bases at V and 5 bases at J, with 5 bases in the middle. This CDR3 is built from 12 residues. Germline V gene lookup returns CDR1 LGHNA and CDR2 YSLEER. Original data processing: Reference gene primer amplification gave estimated nucleated cell counts. Using immunoSEQ multiplex PCR, the repertoire was profiled, and TCRdb retains in-frame clones only, with some absent. The V and J calls and clone size are taken from that table; D and trimming were inferred from the DNA. The sample lists about 23,000 clones; over 75% were seen once. The chain recombines TRBV4-3 with TRBJ2-2; no clear D. The specimen was peripheral blood. The origin of this receptor is a human donor in a cohort sampled during active COVID-19. CDR3 amino acids: CASSRLTGELFF. CDR3 coding DNA: TGCGCCAGCAGCCGTTTAACCGGGGAGCTGTTTTTT.